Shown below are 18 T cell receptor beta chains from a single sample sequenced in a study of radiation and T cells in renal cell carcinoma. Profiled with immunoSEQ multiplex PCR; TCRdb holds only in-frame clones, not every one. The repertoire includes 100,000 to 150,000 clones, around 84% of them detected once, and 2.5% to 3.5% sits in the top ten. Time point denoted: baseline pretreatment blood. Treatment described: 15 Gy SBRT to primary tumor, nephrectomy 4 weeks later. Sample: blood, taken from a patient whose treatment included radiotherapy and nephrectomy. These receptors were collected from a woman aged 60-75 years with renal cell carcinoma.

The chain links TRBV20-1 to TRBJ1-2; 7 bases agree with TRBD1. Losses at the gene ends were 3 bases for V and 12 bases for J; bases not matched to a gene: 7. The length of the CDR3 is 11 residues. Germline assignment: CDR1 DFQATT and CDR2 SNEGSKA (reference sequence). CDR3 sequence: CSARPGQRDTF. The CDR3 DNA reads TGCAGTGCTAGGCCGGGACAGCGCGACACCTTC.

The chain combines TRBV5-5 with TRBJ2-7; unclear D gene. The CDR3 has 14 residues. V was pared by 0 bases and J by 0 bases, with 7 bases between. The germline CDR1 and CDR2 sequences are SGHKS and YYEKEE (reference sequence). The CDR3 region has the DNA TGTGCCAGCAGCTTGGTAGGCCGCTCCTACGAGCAGTACTTC. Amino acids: CASSLVGRSYEQYF.

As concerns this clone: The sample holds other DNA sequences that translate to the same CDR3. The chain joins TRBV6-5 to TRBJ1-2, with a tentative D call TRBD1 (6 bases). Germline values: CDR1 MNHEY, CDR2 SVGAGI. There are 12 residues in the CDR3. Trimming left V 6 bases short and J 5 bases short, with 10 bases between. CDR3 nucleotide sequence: TGTGCCAGCAGGACAGGAGGGTATGGCTACACCTTC. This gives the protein CASRTGGYGYTF.

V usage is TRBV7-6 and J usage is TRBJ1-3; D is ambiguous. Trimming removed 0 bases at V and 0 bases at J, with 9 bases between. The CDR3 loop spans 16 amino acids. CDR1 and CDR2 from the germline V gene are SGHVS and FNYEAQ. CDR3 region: CASSLAGGSSGNTIYF. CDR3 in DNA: TGTGCCAGCAGCTTAGCGGGCGGGAGCTCTGGAAACACCATATATTTT.

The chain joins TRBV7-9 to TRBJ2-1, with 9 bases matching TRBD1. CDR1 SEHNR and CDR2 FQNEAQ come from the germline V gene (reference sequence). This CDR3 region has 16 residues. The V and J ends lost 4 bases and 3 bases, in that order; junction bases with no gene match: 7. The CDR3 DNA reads TGTGCCAGCAGCTCGAACAGGGGGCTGAACTACAATGAGCAGTTCTTC. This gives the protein CASSSNRGLNYNEQFF.

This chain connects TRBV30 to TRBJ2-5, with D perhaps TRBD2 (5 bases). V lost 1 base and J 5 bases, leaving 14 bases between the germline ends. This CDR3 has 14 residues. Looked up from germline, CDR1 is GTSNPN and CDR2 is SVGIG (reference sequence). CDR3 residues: CAWSADGVIETQYF. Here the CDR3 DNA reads TGTGCCTGGAGTGCCGACGGGGTGATTGAGACCCAGTACTTC.

The CDR3 loop reads CASSLGQSFYGYTF. The CDR3 DNA reads as TGTGCCAGCAGCCTGGGACAGTCGTTCTATGGCTACACCTTC. This chain links TRBV13 with TRBJ1-2; TRBD1 aligns across 7 bases. The CDR3 length is 14 residues. Germline V CDR1 and CDR2: PRHDT, FYEKMQ (reference sequence). The V and J ends lost 5 bases and 4 bases, in that order; junction bases with no gene match: 7.

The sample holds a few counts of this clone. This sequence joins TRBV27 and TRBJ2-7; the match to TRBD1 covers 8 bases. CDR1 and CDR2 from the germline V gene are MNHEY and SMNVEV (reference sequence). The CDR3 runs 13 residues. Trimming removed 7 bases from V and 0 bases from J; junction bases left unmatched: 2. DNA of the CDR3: TGTGCCAGCATGACAGGGGCCTCCTACGAGCAGTACTTC. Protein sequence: CASMTGASYEQYF.

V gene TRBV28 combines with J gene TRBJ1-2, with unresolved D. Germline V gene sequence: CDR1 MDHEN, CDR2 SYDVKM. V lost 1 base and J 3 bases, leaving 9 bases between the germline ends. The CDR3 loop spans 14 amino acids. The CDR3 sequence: CASSLSGGYYGYTF. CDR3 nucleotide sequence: TGTGCCAGCAGTTTATCTGGCGGATACTATGGCTACACCTTC.

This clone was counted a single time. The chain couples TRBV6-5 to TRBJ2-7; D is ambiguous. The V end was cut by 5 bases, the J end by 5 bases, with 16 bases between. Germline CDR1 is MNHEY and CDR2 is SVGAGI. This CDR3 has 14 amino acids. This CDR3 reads CASSLGPVRDEQYF. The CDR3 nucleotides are TGTGCCAGCAGTCTCGGGCCCGTTCGGGACGAGCAGTACTTC.

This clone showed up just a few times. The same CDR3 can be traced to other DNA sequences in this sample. CDR3 residues: CASSQGAGGNTEAFF. The DNA for the CDR3 is TGCGCCAGCAGCCAAGGGGCAGGGGGAAACACTGAAGCTTTCTTT. J is TRBJ1-1 and V is TRBV4-1, with TRBD1 matching over 7 bases. Unmatched junction bases numbered 4, after V lost 1 base and J lost 2 bases. There are 15 residues in the CDR3. The germline gives CDR1 MGHRA, CDR2 YSYEKL.

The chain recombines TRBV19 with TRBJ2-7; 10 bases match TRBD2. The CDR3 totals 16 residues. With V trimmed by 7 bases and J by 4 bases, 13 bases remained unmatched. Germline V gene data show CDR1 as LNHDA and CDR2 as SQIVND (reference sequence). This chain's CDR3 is CASTLGPPSGSYEQYF. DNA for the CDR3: TGTGCCAGTACCCTGGGCCCCCCTAGCGGGAGTTACGAGCAGTACTTC.

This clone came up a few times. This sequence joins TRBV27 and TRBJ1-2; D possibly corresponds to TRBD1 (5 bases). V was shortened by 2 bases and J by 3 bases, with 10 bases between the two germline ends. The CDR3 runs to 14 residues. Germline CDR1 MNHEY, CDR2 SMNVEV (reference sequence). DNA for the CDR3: TGTGCCAGCAGTTTACGGCTGGGGGACTATGGCTACACCTTC. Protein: CASSLRLGDYGYTF.

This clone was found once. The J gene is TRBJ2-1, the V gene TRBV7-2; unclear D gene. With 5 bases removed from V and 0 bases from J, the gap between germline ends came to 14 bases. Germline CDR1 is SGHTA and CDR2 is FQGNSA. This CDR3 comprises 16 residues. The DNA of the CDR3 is TGTGCCAGCAGCCTCACAACACGGAGCTCCTACAATGAGCAGTTCTTC. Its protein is CASSLTTRSSYNEQFF.

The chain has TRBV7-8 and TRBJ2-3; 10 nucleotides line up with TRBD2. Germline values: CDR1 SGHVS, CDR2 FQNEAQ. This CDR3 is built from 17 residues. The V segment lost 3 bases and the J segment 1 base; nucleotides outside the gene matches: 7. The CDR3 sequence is CASSLVEAGGGTDTQYF. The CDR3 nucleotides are TGTGCCAGCAGCTTGGTCGAAGCGGGAGGGGGCACAGATACGCAGTATTTT.

The CDR3, as DNA: TGCAGCGTTGGTGGAACCAGGGACAGGGGGAACACTGAAGCTTTCTTT. Residues: CSVGGTRDRGNTEAFF. The chain links TRBV29-1 to TRBJ1-1; 10 bases fit TRBD1. J was trimmed by 1 base and V by 4 bases; bases with no gene match: 9. This CDR3 spans 16 amino acids. Germline V gene sequence: CDR1 SQVTM, CDR2 ANQGSEA.

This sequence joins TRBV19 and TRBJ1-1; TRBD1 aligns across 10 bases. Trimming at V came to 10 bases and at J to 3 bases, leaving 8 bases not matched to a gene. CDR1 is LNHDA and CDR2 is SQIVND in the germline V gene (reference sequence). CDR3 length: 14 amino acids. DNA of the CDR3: TGTGCCACCGGGAGACAGGGGGCGGACACTGAAGCTTTCTTT. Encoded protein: CATGRQGADTEAFF.

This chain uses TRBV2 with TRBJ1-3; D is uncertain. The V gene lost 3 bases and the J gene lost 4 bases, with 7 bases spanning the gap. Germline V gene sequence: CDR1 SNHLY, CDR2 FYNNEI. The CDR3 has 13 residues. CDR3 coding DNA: TGTGCCAGCAGTGATGCGGGGGGAAACACCATATATTTT. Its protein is CASSDAGGNTIYF.